This entry concerns a single T cell receptor (beta chain). The sample originates from a study of CD8 T cells in Susac syndrome. Sequencing targeted TCR beta in blood CD8+ and CD4+ T cells. Healthy donors formed controls matched for age and sex. Bulk CD8+ and CD4+ cells came from magnetic negative isolation; CD8+ TEMRA by FACS. Trimming shortened V by 8 bases and J by 8 bases, and 18 bases separated the two germline ends. The germline V gene encodes CDR1 SGHTA and CDR2 FQGTGA. This CDR3 comprises 14 residues. The RNA input was about 0.5 to 1 ug, and it was reverse transcribed with random hexamers. TCR beta CDR3 was amplified by immunoSEQ covering 54 Vbeta and 13 Jbeta. Each CDR3 protein gets one entry after TCRdb re-called the immunoSEQ multiplex PCR reads with MiXCR. The sample lists roughly 200,000 distinct CDR3 sequences, roughly 94% occurring once.

The TCR sequence derives from a human donor in good health. The V and J genes are TRBV7-3 and TRBJ1-4; maybe TRBD1 (5 bases). Sequenced: CD4+ T cells from PBMCs. DNA of the CDR3: TGTGCCAGCGGGGGAGGAGGGCAGGGCGAAAAACTGTTTTTT. Translation: CASGGGGQGEKLFF.